This TCR beta chain was identified during a study of early T cells in non-severe SARS-CoV-2 infection. This CDR3 contains 17 residues. Germline lookup yields CDR1 MNHNS and CDR2 SASEGT. V lost 0 bases and J 2 bases, leaving 15 bases between the germline ends. The sample holds a few counts of this clonotype. TCRdb redid the calling of the 5' RACE reads with MiXCR, one entry per CDR3 protein. The table records 62,000 or so distinct CDR3 sequences, 7.5% to 9% of them present only once. This specimen consisted of whole blood, obtained at baseline. This sequence was found in an adult who was a healthcare worker with PCR-confirmed SARS-CoV-2 infection or an uninfected control (not recorded which). The chain combines TRBV6-1 with TRBJ2-3; perhaps TRBD1 as D (5 bases). The CDR3 coding sequence is TGTGCCAGCAGTGAAGCTCGACAGCGCATTAACACAGATACGCAGTATTTT. It encodes CASSEARQRINTDTQYF.